This is a list of T cell receptor beta chains from one sample in a study of Graves' ophthalmopathy and Graves' hyperthyroidism. TCRdb fed the multiplex PCR reads into MiXCR, producing one record per CDR3 protein. This table has hundreds of thousands of distinct CDR3 sequences, over 40% appearing once. What was sequenced was peripheral blood. Receptors originate from an adult man with Graves' ophthalmopathy. CDR3s include the opening cysteine and the closing phenylalanine or tryptophan. The D gene is left open where the match is weak. Not every row has a clone size; where given, it reads once, few, many or a size class.

size	D	V	J	DNA	CDR3
few	TRBD1	TRBV10-2	TRBJ1-3	TGCGCCAGCAGTGGACCGGGACAGAACTCTGGAAACACCATATATTTT	CASSGPGQNSGNTIYF
.	.	TRBV7-9	TRBJ1-4	TGTGCCAGCAGCCAAGGGGAGCGGACTGAAAAACTGTTTTTT	CASSQGERTEKLFF
.	.	TRBV6-6	TRBJ1-1	TGTGCCAGCAGTTACCTTCAGAACACTGAAGCTTTCTTT	CASSYLQNTEAFF
.	.	TRBV6-5	TRBJ2-7	TGTGCCAGCAGTTACGTCCAGGATTCCTACGAGCAGTACTTC	CASSYVQDSYEQYF
many	.	TRBV7-9	TRBJ2-2	TGTGCCAGCAGCTTAGATGGGGCCGGGGAGCTGTTTTTT	CASSLDGAGELFF
.	TRBD2	TRBV25-1	TRBJ2-5	TGTGCCAGCAGTGAAGCTCGCGGGGGGCAGGGAGAGACCCAGTACTTC	CASSEARGGQGETQYF
many	.	TRBV2	TRBJ1-2	TGTGCCAGCAGTGAGATAGGGGGTGGCTATGGCTACACCTTC	CASSEIGGGYGYTF
few	.	TRBV7-9	TRBJ2-2	TGTGCCAGCAGGTTAGCGGTGGCCACCGGGGAGCTGTTTTTT	CASRLAVATGELFF
.	.	TRBV29-1	TRBJ1-1	TGCAGCGTTGCGTGGGGAGGCGACACTGAAGCTTTCTTT	CSVAWGGDTEAFF
few	.	TRBV4-1	TRBJ1-5	TGCGCCAGCAGCCTGAGATCAGAGAATCAGCCCCAGCATTTT	CASSLRSENQPQHF
many	.	TRBV24-1	TRBJ2-2	TGTGCCACCAGTGATTCACGGAACACCGGGGAGCTGTTTTTT	CATSDSRNTGELFF
many	.	TRBV9	TRBJ2-2	TGTGCCAGCAGCGTACAAACCGGGGAGCTGTTTTTT	CASSVQTGELFF
many	.	TRBV7-9	TRBJ2-5	TGTGCCAGCAGCTCGCCCCCTGCCGGCGGCCAAGAGACCCAGTACTTC	CASSSPPAGGQETQYF